A selection of T cell receptor beta chains follows, all from one sample in a study of shared clonotypes between healthy human individuals. The repertoire was sequenced with immunoSEQ multiplex PCR; TCRdb's copy has only in-frame clones and lacks some. The data show some 1 million clones, around 76% seen once. The sequenced sample was memory CD4+ T cells sorted from blood. These receptors were taken from a young man in good health. CDR3s leave out the opening cysteine and the closing phenylalanine or tryptophan. Each record gives: J gene, V gene, CDR3 protein.

j_gene: TRBJ1-3
v_gene: TRBV19
CDR3aa: AVTAGGTIY

j_gene: TRBJ2-1
v_gene: TRBV10-3
CDR3aa: AISHGGNEQF

j_gene: TRBJ1-3
v_gene: TRBV5-1
CDR3aa: ASSLGVGGGSGNTIY

j_gene: TRBJ2-2
v_gene: TRBV6-5
CDR3aa: ASSWQGGTGELF

j_gene: TRBJ2-5
v_gene: TRBV18
CDR3aa: ASSPGTGPTAQY

j_gene: TRBJ2-2
v_gene: TRBV2
CDR3aa: ASREDAGELF

j_gene: TRBJ1-6
v_gene: TRBV5-6
CDR3aa: ASSPDGFGSPLH

j_gene: TRBJ2-7
v_gene: TRBV6-1
CDR3aa: ASSEPGRTAYEQY

j_gene: TRBJ2-7
v_gene: TRBV7-9
CDR3aa: ASSLFEDSYEQY

j_gene: TRBJ2-1
v_gene: TRBV5-1
CDR3aa: ASSRDSTENEQF

j_gene: TRBJ1-4
v_gene: TRBV6-1
CDR3aa: ASSVSAIEKLF

j_gene: TRBJ2-6
v_gene: TRBV6-6
CDR3aa: ASSPAAGTVLT

j_gene: TRBJ1-3
v_gene: TRBV4-2
CDR3aa: ASSQAGVIAGNTIY

j_gene: TRBJ2-5
v_gene: TRBV4-3
CDR3aa: ASSPPGGGKILGTQY

j_gene: TRBJ1-1
v_gene: TRBV5-6
CDR3aa: ASSTLAAHTPF

j_gene: TRBJ1-3
v_gene: TRBV9
CDR3aa: ASSVGDGTGAGNTIY

j_gene: TRBJ1-3
v_gene: TRBV5-1
CDR3aa: ASSVTGVAGNTIY

j_gene: TRBJ2-2
v_gene: TRBV5-1
CDR3aa: ASSPTGTTPTGELF

j_gene: TRBJ1-5
v_gene: TRBV7-2
CDR3aa: ASSPGSAADSNQPQH

j_gene: TRBJ1-1
v_gene: TRBV19
CDR3aa: ASIRTGAAF

j_gene: TRBJ1-6
v_gene: TRBV30
CDR3aa: AWTRGQYNSPLH

j_gene: TRBJ2-7
v_gene: TRBV7-2
CDR3aa: ASSLVGHPGDYEQY

j_gene: TRBJ2-3
v_gene: TRBV5-5
CDR3aa: ATSHGGRTDTQY

j_gene: TRBJ2-5
v_gene: TRBV19
CDR3aa: ASSLPGGETQY

j_gene: TRBJ1-6
v_gene: TRBV10-3
CDR3aa: AISSDPDNSPLH

j_gene: TRBJ1-5
v_gene: TRBV2
CDR3aa: ASSGGQPQH

j_gene: TRBJ1-6
v_gene: TRBV19
CDR3aa: ASSPIPGAALSRNSPLH

j_gene: TRBJ2-7
v_gene: TRBV7-9
CDR3aa: ASSFNPGQGSEQY

j_gene: TRBJ1-5
v_gene: TRBV6-1
CDR3aa: ASRSDAGLAGPQH

j_gene: TRBJ2-3
v_gene: TRBV28
CDR3aa: ASRRTGTRDTQY